This T cell receptor (beta chain) was sequenced for a study of T cell responses to AZD1222 COVID-19 vaccine. General study results and limits: White British people made up most donors, females outnumbered males, and clonal diversity was possibly underestimated. Spike-specific TCR breadth and depth grew following two AZD1222 doses. Only after the peak T cell response were repertoires sampled. It was only a handful of AZD1222 recipients who were seropositive at baseline.

The table lists this clone with a count of one. Its antigen remains unknown. Sequencing used immunoSEQ multiplex PCR; TCRdb keeps in-frame clones, though not all of them. The data show about 90,000 clones, with around nine tenths seen just once and approximately 15% held by the top ten. Per germline, CDR1 LGHDT and CDR2 YNNKEL (reference sequence). The CDR3 is 16 residues long. V lost 4 bases to trimming and J lost 0 bases; unmatched junction nucleotides: 2. The specimen comprised peripheral blood, sampled on day 0 of AZD1222 vaccination. The chain carries TRBV3-1 (or the pseudogene TRBV3-2) and TRBJ2-2; 10 bases agree with TRBD1. The source is an adult in good health. The chain's CDR3 is CASSLGQGANTGELFF. In DNA form, the CDR3 reads TGTGCCAGCAGCCTCGGACAGGGGGCGAACACCGGGGAGCTGTTTTTT.